This TCR beta chain was profiled in a study of blood T cell repertoires in COVID-19 (dated by TCRdb to the early 2020s). Broadly, across the study: The collaborator samples originated in the United States, Italy and Spain and spanned the acute and convalescent phases of COVID-19. The prospective study material was composed of cDNA or gDNA derived from T cells, B-cell-depleted T cells, or PBMCs. The repertoires were released in a freely available public database intended as a resource for research on the immune response to SARS-CoV-2. Sample metadata almost always included a de-identified subject ID, COVID-19 status, age in years and sex. Deeply sampled blood TCRbeta repertoires from subjects exposed to, actively infected with, or recovered from COVID-19 were included in the dataset. Samples came from the ongoing ImmuneRACE study (first 160 participants) plus 1,254 subjects from 6 global collaborators. Where available, HLA class I and class II types were obtained from metadata supplied by the sample provider rather than from assay-based typing. General conclusions and limits of the study: The quantity of clinical and demographic metadata differed by source and by participant and was supplied without curation.

The collaborating institutions used their own protocols to collect whole blood in K2EDTA tubes. Collaborator samples were shipped for TCRbeta analysis as frozen whole blood, isolated PBMCs, or DNA extracted from either sample type. V is clipped by 4 bases and J by 2 bases, and the sequence between their germline boundaries is 14 bases long. The germline V gene yields LGHNA for CDR1 and YSLEER for CDR2. There are 16 amino acids in the CDR3, from cysteine to phenylalanine inclusive. The only DNA kept is the CDR3, 48 bases in frame from the first base. As for this clone: Its target antigen remains unknown. No clone much larger than this one lies a single base away; base qualities are absent.

TCRbeta CDR3 regions were amplified from genomic DNA by means of the immunoSEQ Assay, a bias-controlled multiplex PCR. For the original study's pipeline: The number of nucleated cells in each sample was estimated by amplification of reference gene primers within the assay. To quantify the absolute abundance of each unique TCRbeta CDR3 rearrangement, sequence reads were collapsed and filtered. For each sample, productive Simpson clonality was calculated as the square root of Simpson's diversity index over productive rearrangements. Imported from immuneACCESS, the table was reduced by TCRdb to in-frame sequences with V and J called. These copies leave out some clones; in studies compared against another copy, an unresolved V gene accounts for under half, and the cause of the remainder is not known. V and J calls and clone size are copied from that table; D and trimming were computed from the DNA. This sample has approximately 85,000 clones in its table, and 86% of those were observed once. The top ten constitute 25% to 30% of the sample.

The sequenced sample consisted of peripheral blood. The chain is encoded by TRBV4-3 joined to TRBJ2-2; possibly the D gene is TRBD2, per 6 matching bases. The sequence was obtained from a man aged 45-65 years with active or convalescent COVID-19. The nucleotide sequence reads as follows: TGCGCCAGCAGCCCGCGGCTGGACTATAACACCGGGGAGCTGTTTTTT. Translated, this is CASSPRLDYNTGELFF.